Sequencing of this T cell receptor (beta chain) was carried out in a study of T cell repertoires in cytomegalovirus infection. A single record per CDR3 protein comes from TCRdb applying MiXCR to the reads. The sample lists some 150,000 distinct CDR3 sequences, around 24% seen once, with about 10% in the top ten. V lost 7 bases to trimming and J lost 1 base, with 11 bases between them. The CDR3 covers 14 residues. From germline, CDR1 is MNHEY and CDR2 SMNVEV (reference sequence). The sequenced sample consisted of PBMCs. The clonotype originates from a human donor in good health (CMV status not recorded). Some clones in this sample may be carry-over from other donors' samples. The chain links TRBV27 to TRBJ2-4; no clear D. This chain's CDR3 is CASTRRVAKNIQYF. The DNA of the CDR3 is TGTGCCAGCACTCGAAGGGTTGCCAAAAACATTCAGTACTTC.